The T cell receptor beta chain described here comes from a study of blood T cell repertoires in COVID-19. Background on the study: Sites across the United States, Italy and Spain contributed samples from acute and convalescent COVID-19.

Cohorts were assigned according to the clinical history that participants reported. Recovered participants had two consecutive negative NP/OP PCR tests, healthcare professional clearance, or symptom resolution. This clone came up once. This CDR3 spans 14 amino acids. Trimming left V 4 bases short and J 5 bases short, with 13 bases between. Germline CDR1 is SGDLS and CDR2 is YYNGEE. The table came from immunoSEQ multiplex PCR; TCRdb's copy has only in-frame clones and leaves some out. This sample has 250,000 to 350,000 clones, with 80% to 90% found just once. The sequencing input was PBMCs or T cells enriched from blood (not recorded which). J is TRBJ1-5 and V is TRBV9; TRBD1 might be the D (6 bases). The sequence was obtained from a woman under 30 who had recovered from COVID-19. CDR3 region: CASSSPQGYQPQHF. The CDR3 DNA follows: TGTGCCAGCAGCTCCCCACAGGGTTATCAGCCCCAGCATTTT.